This T cell receptor beta chain originates from a study of T cell changes during pregnancy in multiple sclerosis. Germline V CDR1 and CDR2: SQVTM, ANQGSEA. The J segment lost 3 bases and the V segment lost 0 bases, leaving 11 bases of the junction unmatched. CDR3 size: 18 residues. Assay: immunoSEQ multiplex PCR; the TCRdb copy retains only in-frame clones and omits some. Altogether some 80,000 clones are present, 94% being singletons, with the ten largest covering about 2.3%. This clone has a single count. The sample consisted of peripheral blood, taken in the third trimester of pregnancy. This sequence originates from a female donor with multiple sclerosis, enrolled in a pregnancy study. This chain connects TRBV29-1 to TRBJ2-3; 11 positions agree with TRBD2. DNA for the CDR3: TGCAGCGTTGAAGACCTAGCGGGGGGACTACTAGAGACAGATACGCAGTATTTT. Residues: CSVEDLAGGLLETDTQYF.